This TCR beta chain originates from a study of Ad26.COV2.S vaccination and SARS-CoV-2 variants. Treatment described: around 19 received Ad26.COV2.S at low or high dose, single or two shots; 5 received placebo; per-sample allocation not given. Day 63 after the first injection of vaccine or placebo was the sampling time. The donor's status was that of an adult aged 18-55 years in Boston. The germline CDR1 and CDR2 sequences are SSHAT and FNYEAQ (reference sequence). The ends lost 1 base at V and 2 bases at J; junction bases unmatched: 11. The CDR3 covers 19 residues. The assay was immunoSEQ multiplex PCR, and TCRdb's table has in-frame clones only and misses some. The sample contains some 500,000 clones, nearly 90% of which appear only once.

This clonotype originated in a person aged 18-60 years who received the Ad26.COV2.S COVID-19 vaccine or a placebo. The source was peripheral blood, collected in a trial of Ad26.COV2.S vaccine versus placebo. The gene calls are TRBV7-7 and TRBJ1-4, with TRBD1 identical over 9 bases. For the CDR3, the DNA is TGTGCCAGCAGCTTAGAACAGGGGGCGCCGGTTTCCACTAATGAAAAACTGTTTTTT. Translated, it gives CASSLEQGAPVSTNEKLFF.